The clone carrying this T cell receptor (beta chain) was seen a handful of times. In TCRdb, the 5' RACE reads were re-called with MiXCR into one record per CDR3 protein. The sample consists of approximately 550,000 distinct CDR3 sequences, 20% to 25% of them appearing once. The sample originates from a study of identical twins. This CDR3 region has 14 residues. CDR1 and CDR2 (germline): MNHNS, SASEGT. V lost 6 bases and J lost 1; bases outside the gene matches: 3. The same sample was also used in a study of yellow fever vaccine responses in identical twins.

Source material: CD4+ T cells sorted from blood. The rearrangement links TRBV6-1 to TRBJ2-3; 8 bases fit TRBD1. The clonotype originates from a woman aged 18-30 years in good health. Here the CDR3 reads CASRTGAGTDTQYF. As DNA, the CDR3 is TGTGCCAGCAGGACAGGGGCGGGCACAGATACGCAGTATTTT.